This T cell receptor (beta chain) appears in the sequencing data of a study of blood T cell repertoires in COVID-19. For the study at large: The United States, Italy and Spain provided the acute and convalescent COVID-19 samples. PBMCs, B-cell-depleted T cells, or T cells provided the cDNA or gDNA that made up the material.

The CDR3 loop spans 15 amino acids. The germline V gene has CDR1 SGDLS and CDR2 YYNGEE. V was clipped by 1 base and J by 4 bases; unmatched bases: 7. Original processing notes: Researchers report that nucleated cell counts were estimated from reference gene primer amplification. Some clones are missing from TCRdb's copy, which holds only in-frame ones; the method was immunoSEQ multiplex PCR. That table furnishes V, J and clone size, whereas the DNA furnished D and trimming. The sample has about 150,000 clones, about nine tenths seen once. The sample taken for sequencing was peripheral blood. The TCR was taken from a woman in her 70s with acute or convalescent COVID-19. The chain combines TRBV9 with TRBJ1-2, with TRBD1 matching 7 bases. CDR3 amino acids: CASSVTGTESYGYTF. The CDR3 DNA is TGTGCCAGCAGCGTAACCGGGACAGAGTCCTATGGCTACACCTTC.